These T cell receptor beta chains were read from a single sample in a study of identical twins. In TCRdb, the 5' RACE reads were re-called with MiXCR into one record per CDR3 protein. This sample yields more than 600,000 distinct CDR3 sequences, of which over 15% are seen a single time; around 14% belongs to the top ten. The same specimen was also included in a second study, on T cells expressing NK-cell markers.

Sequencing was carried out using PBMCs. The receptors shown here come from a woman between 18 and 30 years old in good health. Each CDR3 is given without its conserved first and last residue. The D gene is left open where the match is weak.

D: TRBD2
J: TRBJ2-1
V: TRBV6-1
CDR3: ASWERGLNEQF

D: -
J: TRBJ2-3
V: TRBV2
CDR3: ASSSGSYTQY

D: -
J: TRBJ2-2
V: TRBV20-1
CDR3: SARTRNTGELF

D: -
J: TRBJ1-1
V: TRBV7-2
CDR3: ATSPAGRVLVTLKL

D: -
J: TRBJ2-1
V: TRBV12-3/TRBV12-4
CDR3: ASSPMQGSRSYNEQF

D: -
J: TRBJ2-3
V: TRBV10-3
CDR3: ATAGQNTDTQY

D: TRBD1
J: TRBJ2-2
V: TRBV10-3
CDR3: AITRTGTGELF

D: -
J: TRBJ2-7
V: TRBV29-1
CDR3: SVEVRQVRGEQY

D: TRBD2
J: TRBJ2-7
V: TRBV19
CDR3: ASRASGGSSYEQY

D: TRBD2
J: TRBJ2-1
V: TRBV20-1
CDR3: SASWTRGYNEQF

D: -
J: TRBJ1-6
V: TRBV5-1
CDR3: ASSLNLDSPLH

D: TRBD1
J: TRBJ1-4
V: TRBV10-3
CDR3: AISFFNRGKGNEKLF

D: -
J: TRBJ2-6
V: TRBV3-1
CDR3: ASSQESEACGANVLT

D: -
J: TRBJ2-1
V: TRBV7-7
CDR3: ASSLEDGISYEQF

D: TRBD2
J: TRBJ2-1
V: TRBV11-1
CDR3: ASSWEAGVLDEQF

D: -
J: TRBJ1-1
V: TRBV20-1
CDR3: SAPGQLEAF

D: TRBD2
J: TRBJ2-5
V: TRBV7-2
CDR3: ASSLFRAGETQY